These 30 T cell receptor beta chains share one sample of origin, sequenced in a study of cytomegalovirus exposure and HLA in healthy donors. PCR used 60 Vbeta primers and 13 Jbeta primers. Assay used: immunoSEQ multiplex PCR; TCRdb lists only in-frame clones, some missing. Seen here are fewer than 200,000 clones, less than 80% observed once, and the top ten hold 0.7% to 0.85%. Input material: PBMCs. All receptors derive from a female donor in good health and CMV-seronegative.

This clone showed up just a few times. The genes are TRBV7-9 and TRBJ1-4; 8 bases fit TRBD1. V gave up 5 bases and J gave up 8 bases; unmatched junction bases: 10. Looked up from germline, CDR1 is SEHNR and CDR2 is FQNEAQ (reference sequence). This CDR3 has 15 amino acids. CDR3 in amino acids: CASSLGQGVWEKLFF. The CDR3 region has the DNA TGTGCCAGCAGCCTCGGACAGGGTGTCTGGGAAAAACTGTTTTTT.

The CDR3 is CASSVDGTDYYEQYF. As DNA, the CDR3 is TGTGCCAGCAGCGTAGATGGGACAGACTACTACGAGCAGTACTTC. This sequence joins TRBV9 and TRBJ2-7; TRBD1 matches 7 bases. Germline V lookup: CDR1 SGDLS, CDR2 YYNGEE. With V trimmed by 0 bases and J by 3 bases, 6 bases remained unmatched. The CDR3 is made up of 15 amino acids.

J is TRBJ2-5 and V is TRBV6-6, with D possibly TRBD2 on 6 matching bases. The DNA end lines up better with TRBJ2-7; the J call may be wrong. CDR3 length: 15 residues. Germline CDR1 and CDR2: MNHNY and SVGAGI (reference sequence). CDR3 coding DNA: TGTGCCAGCAGTTACTCGGACGGGAGAGCCTACGAGCAGTACTTC. This gives the protein CASSYSDGRAYEQYF.

The gene calls are TRBV5-1 and TRBJ2-3, with unresolved D. Trimming cost V 1 base and J 1 base, with 7 bases left between them. This CDR3 spans 14 amino acids. Germline CDR1 is SGHRS and CDR2 is YFSETQ. CDR3 sequence reads: CASSLIPGTDTQYF. Written as DNA, the CDR3 is TGCGCCAGCAGCTTGATACCAGGCACAGATACGCAGTATTTT.

The chain recombines TRBV9 with TRBJ2-3, with 13 bases that match TRBD2. This CDR3 region has 16 residues. Germline CDR1 reads SGDLS; CDR2 reads YYNGEE. The ends lost 6 bases at V and 6 bases at J; junction bases unmatched: 10. Here the CDR3 reads CASTRTSGRAHDTQYF. The CDR3 DNA reads TGTGCCAGCACCCGTACTAGCGGGAGGGCCCATGATACGCAGTATTTT.

V is TRBV11-2 and J is TRBJ2-5; D remains ambiguous. This CDR3 is 12 amino acids long. V was shortened by 4 bases and J by 5 bases, with 8 bases between the two germline ends. Germline CDR1 reads SGHAT; CDR2 reads FQNNGV. Here the CDR3 reads CASSSNTETQYF. The CDR3 DNA is TGTGCCAGCAGCTCTAATACGGAGACCCAGTACTTC.

The CDR3 DNA is TGCGCCAGCAGCTTGTCGACAGGGAACCAGCCCCAGCATTTT. Protein: CASSLSTGNQPQHF. V and J are TRBV5-1 and TRBJ1-5; 7 bases match TRBD1. Trimming removed 1 base from V and 7 bases from J; junction bases left unmatched: 5. Germline lookup yields CDR1 SGHRS and CDR2 YFSETQ. CDR3 size: 14 residues.

This clone is a singleton in its sample. The chain is built from TRBV10-1 and TRBJ1-5, with a tentative D call TRBD1 (6 bases). Germline V gene data show CDR1 as WNHNN and CDR2 as SYGVQD (reference sequence). Deletions cut 6 bases from V and 2 bases from J, with 17 bases between. The CDR3 runs 16 residues. The CDR3 bases are TGCGCCAGCAGCAACTCGAAACAGGGCGGCAATCAGCCCCAGCATTTT. Translation gives CASSNSKQGGNQPQHF.

This clone was counted only a few times. CDR3 sequence reads: CASSLSGEQYF. Here the CDR3 DNA reads TGTGCCAGCAGCTTGTCGGGTGAGCAGTACTTC. The chain carries TRBV5-4 and TRBJ2-7, with D uncertain. There are 11 residues in the CDR3. Germline V lookup: CDR1 SGHNT, CDR2 YYREEE (reference sequence). Trimming took off 1 base at V and 7 bases at J, with 6 bases between the two ends.

The chain links TRBV11-2 to TRBJ2-5, with D possibly TRBD2 on 6 matching bases. Trimming took 7 bases from V and 5 from J, leaving 14 bases between them. In germline, CDR1 is SGHAT, CDR2 FQNNGV. The CDR3 spans 13 residues. As DNA, the CDR3 is TGTGCCAGCACATTCGCGGGGCGGGAGACCCAGTACTTC. Amino acid sequence: CASTFAGRETQYF.

J is TRBJ2-1 and V is TRBV7-2; D may be TRBD2 (5 bases). Germline CDR1 reads SGHTA; CDR2 reads FQGNSA. This CDR3 contains 12 residues. V was pared by 5 bases and J by 10 bases, with 12 bases between. This CDR3 reads CASSPGLAEQFF. For the CDR3, the DNA is TGTGCCAGCAGCCCCGGACTTGCCGAGCAGTTCTTC.

In its sample, this clone was seen a few times. The V and J genes are TRBV6-5 and TRBJ1-1; unclear D gene. The ends were cut back, 0 bases at V and 6 bases at J, with 11 bases in the middle. The CDR3 consists of 14 residues. Looked up from germline, CDR1 is MNHEY and CDR2 is SVGAGI. The CDR3 nucleotides read TGTGCCAGCAGTTACTCATATGTGGGCGCTGAAGCTTTCTTT. Encoded protein: CASSYSYVGAEAFF.

The rearrangement links TRBV6-4 to TRBJ1-2; D gene ambiguous. Trimming pared 5 bases from V and 3 bases from J, leaving 13 bases between. CDR3 length: 14 amino acids. Germline CDR1 is MRHNA and CDR2 is SNTAGT. CDR3 protein: CASSQGLEDYGYTF. The DNA of the CDR3 is TGTGCCAGCAGTCAAGGGTTGGAGGACTATGGCTACACCTTC.

This clone came up a few times. The sample carries other DNA sequences with the same CDR3. This rearrangement joins TRBV30 to TRBJ1-3; D might be TRBD1 (5 bases). Trimming cost V 4 bases and J 2 bases, with 9 bases left between them. The CDR3 covers 13 residues. The germline V gene has CDR1 GTSNPN and CDR2 SVGIG (reference sequence). Here the CDR3 reads CAWNTGAGNTIYF. The CDR3 DNA is TGTGCCTGGAATACAGGAGCTGGAAACACCATATATTTT.

This clone showed up just once. The genes are TRBV30 and TRBJ2-1, with D perhaps matching TRBD1 (6 bases). The CDR3 totals 15 residues. Trimming shortened V by 2 bases and J by 0 bases, and 11 bases separated the two germline ends. In germline, CDR1 is GTSNPN, CDR2 SVGIG (reference sequence). In DNA form, the CDR3 reads TGTGCCTGGAGTCGGGACACCCTCTCCTACAATGAGCAGTTCTTC. It specifies CAWSRDTLSYNEQFF.

The J gene is TRBJ2-6, the V gene TRBV30, with D tentatively TRBD2 (6 bases). In germline, CDR1 is GTSNPN, CDR2 SVGIG (reference sequence). Trimming removed 3 bases from V and 1 base from J, with 7 bases in between. This CDR3 is 14 amino acids long. CDR3 nucleotides: TGTGCCTGGAGAGGAGGGTCTGGGGCCAACGTCCTGACTTTC. Protein sequence: CAWRGGSGANVLTF.

The chain combines TRBV6-5 with TRBJ2-1; 12 bases align to TRBD1. The germline V gene encodes CDR1 MNHEY and CDR2 SVGAGI. The CDR3 is 16 amino acids. The trim removed 4 bases at V and 6 bases at J, leaving 7 bases unmatched. In nucleotides, the CDR3 is TGTGCCAGCAGTTCAATGGGGACAGGGGGCTTCAATGAGCAGTTCTTC. Amino acid sequence: CASSSMGTGGFNEQFF.

The V call is TRBV25-1, the J call TRBJ2-1, with 8 nucleotides matching TRBD2. The J segment lost 7 bases and the V segment lost 4 bases, leaving 6 bases of the junction unmatched. CDR3 length: 14 residues. CDR1 and CDR2 (germline): MGHDK, SYGVNS. CDR3 DNA: TGTGCCAGCAGTGCCACGGGAGGGAGAAATGAGCAGTTCTTC. Protein: CASSATGGRNEQFF.

The gene calls are TRBV7-2 and TRBJ2-3; TRBD2 matches at 8 bases. Germline CDR1 SGHTA, CDR2 FQGNSA. The CDR3 extends over 14 amino acids. The V and J ends lost 5 bases and 4 bases, in that order; junction bases with no gene match: 5. CDR3 residues: CASSLTSGSDTQYF. CDR3 coding DNA: TGTGCCAGCAGCCTAACTAGCGGATCAGATACGCAGTATTTT.

The J gene is TRBJ2-3, the V gene TRBV7-9; TRBD1 is a possible D gene (6 bases). This CDR3 has 14 amino acids. V shed 4 bases and J shed 6 bases, with 14 bases lying between them. Germline V gene data show CDR1 as SEHNR and CDR2 as FQNEAQ (reference sequence). CDR3 protein: CASSSWTEGDTQYF. In DNA, the CDR3 is TGTGCCAGCAGCTCCTGGACAGAGGGGGATACGCAGTATTTT.

The V and J genes are TRBV6-5 and TRBJ2-7, with TRBD1 matching 8 bases. The CDR3 loop spans 13 amino acids. V shed 6 bases and J 3 bases; nucleotides not matched to a gene: 4. Looked up from germline, CDR1 is MNHEY and CDR2 is SVGAGI. The CDR3 loop reads CASSMDRVYEQYF. The CDR3 DNA sequence: TGTGCCAGCAGCATGGACAGGGTCTACGAGCAGTACTTC.

This clone has a handful of counts. V gene TRBV11-3 combines with J gene TRBJ2-3, with 7 positions matching TRBD2. V gave up 1 base and J gave up 4 bases; unmatched junction bases: 5. The CDR3 length is 15 residues. Germline-derived CDR1 and CDR2 are SGHNT and YENEEA. CDR3 residues: CASSLAGGIADTQYF. CDR3 nucleotide sequence: TGTGCCAGCAGCTTAGCGGGGGGAATTGCAGATACGCAGTATTTT.

This chain joins TRBV28 and TRBJ2-2, with a tentative D call TRBD1 (5 bases). Trimming cost V 6 bases and J 4 bases, with 12 bases left between them. The CDR3 covers 14 residues. CDR1 is MDHEN and CDR2 is SYDVKM in the germline V gene. In DNA form, the CDR3 reads TGTGCCAGCAGACCAGGACACAGCACCGGGGAGCTGTTTTTT. It yields the protein CASRPGHSTGELFF.

This rearrangement joins TRBV11-2 to TRBJ2-2; 12 bases match TRBD1. V trimming: 4 bases; J trimming: 1 base; junction bases outside the gene matches: 10. This CDR3 has 19 amino acids. Germline V CDR1 and CDR2: SGHAT, FQNNGV. The CDR3 is CASSSRRGTGGKNTGELFF. CDR3 nucleotide sequence: TGTGCCAGCAGCTCGAGGAGGGGGACAGGGGGCAAGAACACCGGGGAGCTGTTTTTT.

The chain carries TRBV6-6 and TRBJ1-2; the D gene is possibly TRBD1 (5 bases). V shed 8 bases and J shed 11 bases, with 15 bases lying between them. The CDR3 is made up of 11 amino acids. The germline gives CDR1 MNHNY, CDR2 SVGAGI (reference sequence). CDR3 protein: CASLQRQIYTF. The CDR3 nucleotides are TGTGCCAGCCTACAACGACAGATATACACCTTC.

The gene calls are TRBV9 and TRBJ2-7; TRBD2 aligns across 13 bases. The CDR3 covers 16 residues. Trimming at V came to 5 bases and at J to 2 bases, leaving 7 bases not matched to a gene. Germline V gene data show CDR1 as SGDLS and CDR2 as YYNGEE. CDR3 residues: CASSRTSGSQTYEQYF. Written as DNA, the CDR3 is TGTGCCAGCAGTAGGACTAGCGGGAGCCAGACCTACGAGCAGTACTTC.

Points on this clone: The junction differs from germline at one of its ends, possibly a read error. The chain carries TRBV7-9 and TRBJ2-1, with 14 positions matching TRBD2. This CDR3 comprises 16 residues. Germline V gene lookup returns CDR1 SEHNR and CDR2 FQNEAQ (reference sequence). The CDR3 loop reads CSSRPAGLAGVSEQFF. CDR3 coding DNA: TGTTCCAGCAGGCCGGCGGGACTAGCGGGAGTAAGTGAGCAGTTCTTC.

The V call is TRBV9, the J call TRBJ2-7, with TRBD2 identical over 7 bases. This CDR3 region has 14 residues. Germline trimming cut 2 bases from V and 3 bases from J; bases unmatched to any gene: 5. The germline CDR1 and CDR2 sequences are SGDLS and YYNGEE. The CDR3 sequence is CASSVGREDYEQYF. The CDR3 nucleotides are TGTGCCAGCAGCGTGGGACGGGAGGACTACGAGCAGTACTTC.

V usage is TRBV7-3 and J usage is TRBJ1-2, with a weak D call TRBD1 (6 bases). The germline V and J ends were trimmed by 3 bases and 7 bases, with 12 bases remaining between them. The CDR3 sequence is 13 residues long. CDR1 and CDR2 (germline): SGHTA, FQGTGA. CDR3 sequence: CASSFPQGSGYTF. The DNA of the CDR3 is TGTGCCAGCAGCTTTCCCCAGGGGAGTGGCTACACCTTC.

This clone was counted a single time. This rearrangement joins TRBV28 to TRBJ2-7; 10 nucleotides line up with TRBD2. The CDR3 runs 17 residues. Germline loops: CDR1 MDHEN, CDR2 SYDVKM. The V segment lost 6 bases and the J segment 3 bases; nucleotides outside the gene matches: 14. This CDR3 reads CASSPTYLAGGNYEQYF. The CDR3 DNA sequence: TGTGCCAGCAGCCCCACGTACTTAGCGGGAGGAAACTACGAGCAGTACTTC.